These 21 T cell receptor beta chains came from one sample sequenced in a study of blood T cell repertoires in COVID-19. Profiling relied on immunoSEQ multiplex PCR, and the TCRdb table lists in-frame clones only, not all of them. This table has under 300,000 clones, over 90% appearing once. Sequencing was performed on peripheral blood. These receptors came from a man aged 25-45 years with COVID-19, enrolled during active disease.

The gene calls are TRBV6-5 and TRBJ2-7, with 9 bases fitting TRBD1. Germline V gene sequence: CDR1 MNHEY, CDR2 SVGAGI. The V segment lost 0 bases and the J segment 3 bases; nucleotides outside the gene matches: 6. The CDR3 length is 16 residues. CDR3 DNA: TGTGCCAGCAGTTACTCGATAGGGACAGGGAGCTACGAGCAGTACTTC. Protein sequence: CASSYSIGTGSYEQYF.

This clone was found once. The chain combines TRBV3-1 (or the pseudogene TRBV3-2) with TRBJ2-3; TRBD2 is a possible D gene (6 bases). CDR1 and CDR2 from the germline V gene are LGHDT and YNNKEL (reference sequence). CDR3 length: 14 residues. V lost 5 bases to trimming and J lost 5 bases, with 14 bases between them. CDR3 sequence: CASSARDGLDTQYF. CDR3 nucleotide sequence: TGTGCCAGCAGCGCGCGGGACGGATTAGATACGCAGTATTTT.

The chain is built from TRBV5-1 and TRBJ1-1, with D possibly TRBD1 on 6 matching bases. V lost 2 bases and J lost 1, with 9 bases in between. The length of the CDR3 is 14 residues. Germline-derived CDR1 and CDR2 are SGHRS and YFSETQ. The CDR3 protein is CASSFGGANTEAFF. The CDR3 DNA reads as TGCGCCAGCAGCTTTGGGGGCGCGAACACTGAAGCTTTCTTT. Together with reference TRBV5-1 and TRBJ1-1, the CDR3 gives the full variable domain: KAGVTQTPRYLIKTRGQQVTLSCSPISGHRSVSWYQQTPGQGLQFLFEYFSETQRNKGNFPGRFSGRQFSNSRSEMNVSTLELGDSALYLCASSFGGANTEAFFGQGTRLTVV.

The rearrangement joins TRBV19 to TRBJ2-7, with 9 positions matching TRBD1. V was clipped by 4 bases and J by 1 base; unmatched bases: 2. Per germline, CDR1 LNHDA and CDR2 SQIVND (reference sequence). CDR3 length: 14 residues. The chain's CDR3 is CASSTGQGSYEQYF. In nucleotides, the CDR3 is TGTGCCAGTAGTACGGGACAGGGATCCTACGAGCAGTACTTC.

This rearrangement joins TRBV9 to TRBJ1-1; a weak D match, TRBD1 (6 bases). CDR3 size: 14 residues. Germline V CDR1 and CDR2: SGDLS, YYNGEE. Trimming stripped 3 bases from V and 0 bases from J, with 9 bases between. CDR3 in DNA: TGTGCCAGCAGCGCGGACAGTTTGAACACTGAAGCTTTCTTT. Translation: CASSADSLNTEAFF.

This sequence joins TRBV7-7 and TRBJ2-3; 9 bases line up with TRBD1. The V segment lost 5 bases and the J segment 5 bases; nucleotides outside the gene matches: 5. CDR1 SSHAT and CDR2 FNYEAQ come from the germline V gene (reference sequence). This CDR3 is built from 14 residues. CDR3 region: CASSHGTGRDTQYF. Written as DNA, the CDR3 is TGTGCCAGCAGCCATGGGACAGGGAGAGATACGCAGTATTTT.

CDR3 protein: CASSFRTGATNEKLFF. The CDR3 DNA is TGTGCCAGCAGCTTCCGGACAGGGGCAACTAATGAAAAACTGTTTTTT. The genes are TRBV7-2 and TRBJ1-4, with TRBD1 matching 9 bases. V gave up 3 bases and J gave up 0 bases; unmatched junction bases: 2. Germline assignment: CDR1 SGHTA and CDR2 FQGNSA. This CDR3 region has 16 residues.

The CDR3 here is CASSSPGTGDGETQYF. The CDR3 bases are TGTGCCAGCAGTTCCCCCGGGACAGGGGATGGAGAGACCCAGTACTTC. The rearrangement joins TRBV28 to TRBJ2-5; 10 bases are a match to TRBD1. In germline, CDR1 is MDHEN, CDR2 SYDVKM. V was clipped by 4 bases and J by 4 bases; unmatched bases: 9. The CDR3 covers 16 residues. Supplemented by reference TRBV28 and TRBJ2-5, the full variable domain reads DVKVTQSSRYLVKRTGEKVFLECVQDMDHENMFWYRQDPGLGLRLIYFSYDVKMKEKGDIPEGYSVSREKKERFSLILESASTNQTSMYLCASSSPGTGDGETQYFGPGTRLLVL.

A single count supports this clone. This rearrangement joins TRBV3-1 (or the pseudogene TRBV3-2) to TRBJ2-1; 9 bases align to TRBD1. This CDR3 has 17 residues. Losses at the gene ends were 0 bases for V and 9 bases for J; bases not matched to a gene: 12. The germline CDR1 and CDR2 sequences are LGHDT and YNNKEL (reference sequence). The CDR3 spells CASSQDRDREVLGEQFF. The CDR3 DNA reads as TGTGCCAGCAGCCAAGATAGGGACAGGGAAGTTTTGGGTGAGCAGTTCTTC.

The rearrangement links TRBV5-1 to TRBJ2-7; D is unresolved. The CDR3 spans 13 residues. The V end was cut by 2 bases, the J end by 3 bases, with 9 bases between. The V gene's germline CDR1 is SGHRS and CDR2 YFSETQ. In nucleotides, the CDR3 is TGCGCCAGCAGCTTCCAGGTCGACTACGAGCAGTACTTC. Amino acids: CASSFQVDYEQYF.

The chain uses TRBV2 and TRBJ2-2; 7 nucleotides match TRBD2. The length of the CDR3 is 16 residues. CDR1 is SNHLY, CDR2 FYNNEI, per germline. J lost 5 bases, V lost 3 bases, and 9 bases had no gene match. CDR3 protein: CASSETARGGTGELFF. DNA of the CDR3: TGTGCCAGCAGTGAGACTGCGAGGGGAGGGACCGGGGAGCTGTTTTTT.

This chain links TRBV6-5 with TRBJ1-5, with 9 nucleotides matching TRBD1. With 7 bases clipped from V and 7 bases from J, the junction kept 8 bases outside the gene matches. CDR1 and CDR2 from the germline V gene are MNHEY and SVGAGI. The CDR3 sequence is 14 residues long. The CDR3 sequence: CASMLQGAEQPQHF. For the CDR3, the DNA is TGTGCCAGCATGCTACAGGGGGCTGAGCAGCCCCAGCATTTT.

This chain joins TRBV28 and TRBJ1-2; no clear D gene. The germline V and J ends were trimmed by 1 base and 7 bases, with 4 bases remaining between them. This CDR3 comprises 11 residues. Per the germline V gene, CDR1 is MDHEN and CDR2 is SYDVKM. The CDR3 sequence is CASSLSRGYTF. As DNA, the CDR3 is TGTGCCAGCAGTTTATCGCGTGGCTACACCTTC.

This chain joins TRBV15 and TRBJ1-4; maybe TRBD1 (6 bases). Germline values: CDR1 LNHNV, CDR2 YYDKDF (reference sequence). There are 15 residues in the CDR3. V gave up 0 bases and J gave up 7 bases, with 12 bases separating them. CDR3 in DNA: TGTGCCACCAGCAGAGAGAACAGGGCGGTTGAAAAACTGTTTTTT. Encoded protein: CATSRENRAVEKLFF. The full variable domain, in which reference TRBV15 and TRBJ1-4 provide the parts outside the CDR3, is DAMVIQNPRYQVTQFGKPVTLSCSQTLNHNVMYWYQQKSSQAPKLLFHYYDKDFNNEADTPDNFQSRRPNTSFCFLDIRSPGLGDTAMYLCATSRENRAVEKLFFGSGTQLSVL.

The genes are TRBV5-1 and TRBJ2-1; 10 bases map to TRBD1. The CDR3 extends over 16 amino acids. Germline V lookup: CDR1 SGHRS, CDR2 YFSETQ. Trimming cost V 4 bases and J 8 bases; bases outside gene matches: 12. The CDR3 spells CASSPIVGTGVDEQFF. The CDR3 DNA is TGCGCCAGCAGCCCCATTGTGGGGACAGGGGTCGATGAGCAGTTCTTC. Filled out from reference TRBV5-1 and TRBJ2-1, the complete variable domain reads KAGVTQTPRYLIKTRGQQVTLSCSPISGHRSVSWYQQTPGQGLQFLFEYFSETQRNKGNFPGRFSGRQFSNSRSEMNVSTLELGDSALYLCASSPIVGTGVDEQFFGPGTRLTVL.

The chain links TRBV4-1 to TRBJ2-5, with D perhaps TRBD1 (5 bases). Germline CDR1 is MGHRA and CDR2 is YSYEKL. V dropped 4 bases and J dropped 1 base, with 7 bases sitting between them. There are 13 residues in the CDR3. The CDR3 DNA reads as TGCGCCAGCAGCCTACAGGTCCAAGAGACCCAGTACTTC. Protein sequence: CASSLQVQETQYF.

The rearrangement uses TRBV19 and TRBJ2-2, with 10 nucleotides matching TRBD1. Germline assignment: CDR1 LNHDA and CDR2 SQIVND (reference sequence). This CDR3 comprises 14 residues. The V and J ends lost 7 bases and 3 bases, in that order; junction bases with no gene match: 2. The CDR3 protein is CASKGTGDTGELFF. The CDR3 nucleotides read TGTGCCAGTAAGGGGACAGGGGACACCGGGGAGCTGTTTTTT.

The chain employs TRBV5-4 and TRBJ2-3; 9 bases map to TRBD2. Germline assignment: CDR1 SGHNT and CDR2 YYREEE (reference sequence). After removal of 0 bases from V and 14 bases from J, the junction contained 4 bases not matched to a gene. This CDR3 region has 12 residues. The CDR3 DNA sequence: TGTGCCAGCAGCTTGGGTAGCGGGGGTGGGTATTTT. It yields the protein CASSLGSGGGYF.

The CDR3 protein is CASSRGQGINQPQHF. CDR3 nucleotide sequence: TGTGCCAGCAGCAGGGGACAGGGGATCAATCAGCCCCAGCATTTT. The chain is built from TRBV5-5 and TRBJ1-5; 10 positions match TRBD1. The CDR3 totals 15 residues. In germline, CDR1 is SGHKS, CDR2 YYEKEE (reference sequence). V shed 4 bases, J shed 3 bases, and the junction held 4 bases outside the gene matches.

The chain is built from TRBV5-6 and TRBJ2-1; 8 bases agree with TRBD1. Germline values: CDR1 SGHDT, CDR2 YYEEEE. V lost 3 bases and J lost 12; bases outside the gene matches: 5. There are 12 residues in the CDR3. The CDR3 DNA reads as TGTGCCAGCAGCTGGACAGGGCAAGGGCAGTTCTTC. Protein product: CASSWTGQGQFF.

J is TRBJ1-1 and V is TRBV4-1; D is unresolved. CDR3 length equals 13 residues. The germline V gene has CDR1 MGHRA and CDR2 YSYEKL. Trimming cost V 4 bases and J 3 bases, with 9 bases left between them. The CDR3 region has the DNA TGCGCCAGCAGCCGAGAGCCAGACACTGAAGCTTTCTTT. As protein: CASSREPDTEAFF.